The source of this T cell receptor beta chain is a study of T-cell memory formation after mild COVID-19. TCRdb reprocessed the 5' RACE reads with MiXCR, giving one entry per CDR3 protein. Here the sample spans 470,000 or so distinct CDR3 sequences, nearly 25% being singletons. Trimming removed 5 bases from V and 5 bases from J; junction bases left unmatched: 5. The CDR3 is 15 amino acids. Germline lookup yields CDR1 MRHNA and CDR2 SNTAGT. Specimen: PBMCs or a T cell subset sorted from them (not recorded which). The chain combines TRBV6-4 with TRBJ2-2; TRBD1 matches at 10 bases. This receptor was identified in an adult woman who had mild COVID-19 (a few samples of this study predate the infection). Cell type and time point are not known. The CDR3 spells CASSTGQGETGELFF. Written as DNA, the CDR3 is TGTGCCAGCAGTACCGGACAGGGGGAAACCGGGGAGCTGTTTTTT.